This TCR beta chain was sequenced during a study of T cells in women clearing cervical HPV infection (dated by TCRdb to the late 2010s). Broadly, across the study: The cases were 20 to 25 women with histologically confirmed HPV16-related CIN3 or worse, and 2 of those women had invasive cancers. The 20 to 25 controls were women who cleared a single incident HPV16 infection within 12 months without developing precancer or cancer. Case blood was taken at the visit when the lesion was first identified, whereas control blood was taken when infection was no longer detected. Among cases, blood sampling came a median of approximately 150 days after lesion detection, with an interquartile range of about 80 to 230 days. Because only a few women had HLA typing data, the possibility that HLA type acted as a confounder could not be ruled out. Nested within Costa Rica's Guanacaste HPV Natural History Study, an exploratory proof-of-principle case-control study compared TCR repertoires across cervical HPV16 outcomes. Cases and controls were matched on year of sample collection and on age within five years. Median age was roughly 33 years in cases versus around 40 in controls, and baseline characteristics did not differ significantly. The parent cohort enrolled 9,800 or so women aged 18 or older in Guanacaste, Costa Rica, during about 1993 to 1994 and followed them for less than 8 years. Five blinded duplicates per group were added as quality controls, giving around 60 samples: some 50 participants and roughly ten replicates.

Trimming removed 1 base from V and 6 bases from J; the gene matches leave 9 bases unexplained. The CDR3 covers 17 residues, taking in both the cysteine and the phenylalanine. Only the CDR3 bases that were read are kept: 42 of them, in frame from base 1. CDR1 and CDR2 are drawn from the germline V gene: KGHSH, LQKENI. Using the immunoSEQ assay, multiplex PCR amplified TCR beta CDR3 regions from an average of approximately 1.1 ug of genomic DNA per sample. Primer bias was corrected in the assay by using a complete synthetic TCR repertoire to establish an amplification baseline. The amplicons were sequenced using the Illumina platform. In the paper's pipeline: Sequences were error-corrected by clustering with frequency ratios and a modified nearest-neighbor algorithm and were then analyzed in the immunoSEQ Analyzer with IMGT gene definitions. At each rarefaction depth, TCR richness and evenness were averaged across 20 rarefaction repeats, and any sample with fewer sequences than the depth was left out. Relative abundances of V, D and J genes were compared between groups using Wilcoxon rank sum tests, with FDR correction applied. In the blinded duplicates, the intraclass correlation was about 96% for TCR richness and averaged 76.4% across around 66 gene segments. TCRdb stores this immuneACCESS table with in-frame sequences only. Part of the clones is absent; in the studies checked, under half of the shortfall reflects unresolved V genes, and no reason is known for the rest. That table furnishes V, J and clone size, whereas the DNA furnished D and trimming. The sample table includes approximately 30,000 clones. The top ten constitute roughly 3.6% of the sample.

In regard to this clone: This receptor's antigen is unknown. The CDR3 extends 3 residues past the end of the read, so its final part is completed from the germline J gene.

The study at large found these results: TRBV6-7 relative abundance was lower in cases than in controls (approximately 0.1% versus 0.16%; Bonferroni P = 0.0008). Because T-cell numbers per sample were unknown, differences in richness could reflect varying T-cell content rather than repertoire biology. CIN3+ cases had significantly higher TCR repertoire richness than controls across sequencing depths, but evenness did not differ between the groups. Whether associations preceded infection or resulted from infection could not be shown with the cross-sectional design, and effector/memory subsets and HPV-specific T cells were not isolated. Random forest classifiers that combined richness and V gene abundances separated cases from controls with an estimated AUC of around 0.8.

Every participant had a single incident cervical HPV16 infection, and women with prevalent HPV16 infections were excluded. Cervical HPV DNA was detected with MY09/MY11 PCR, and genotyping was done with dot-blot hybridization. More than 14 mL of heparinized blood were centrifuged, and the buffy coat was split into aliquots, frozen at -30 degrees C, and then kept at -80 degrees C. QIAGEN kits were used to extract genomic DNA from the buffy coat specimens. Sequencing used blood buffy coat. This clonotype originated in a woman between 18 and 70 years old with a cervical HPV16 infection that either progressed to CIN3+ or cleared (not recorded which). The rearrangement joined TRBV18 to TRBJ2-1; a stretch of 10 junction bases matches TRBD1. CDR3 reads: CASSPRVPGQGSNEQFF. CDR3 DNA, as far as it was read: TGTGCCAGCTCACCACGGGTCCCGGGACAGGGGTCCAATGAG. Full variable domain (CDR3 extended with the reference TRBV18 and TRBJ2-1 proteins): NAGVMQNPRHLVRRRGQEARLRCSPMKGHSHVYWYRQLPEEGLKFMVYLQKENIIDESGMPKERFSAEFPKEGPSILRIQQVVRGDSAAYFCASSPRVPGQGSNEQFFGPGTRLTVL.